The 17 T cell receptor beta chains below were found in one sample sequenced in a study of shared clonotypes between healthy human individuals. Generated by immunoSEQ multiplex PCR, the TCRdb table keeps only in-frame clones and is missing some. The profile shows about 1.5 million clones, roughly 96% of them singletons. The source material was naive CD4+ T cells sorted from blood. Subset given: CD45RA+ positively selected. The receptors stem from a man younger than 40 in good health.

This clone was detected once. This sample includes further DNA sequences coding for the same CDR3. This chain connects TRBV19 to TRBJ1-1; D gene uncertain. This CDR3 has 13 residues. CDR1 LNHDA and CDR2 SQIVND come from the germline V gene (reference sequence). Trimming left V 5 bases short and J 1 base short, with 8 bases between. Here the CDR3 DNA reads TGTGCCAGTAGTCCTGGAACGAACACTGAAGCTTTCTTT. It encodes CASSPGTNTEAFF.

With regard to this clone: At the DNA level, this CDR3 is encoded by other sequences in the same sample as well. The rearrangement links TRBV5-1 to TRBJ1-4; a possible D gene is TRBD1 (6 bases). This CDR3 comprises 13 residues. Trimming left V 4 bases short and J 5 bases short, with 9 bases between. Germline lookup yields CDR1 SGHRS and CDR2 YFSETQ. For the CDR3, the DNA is TGCGCCAGCAGCCCCGGACAGAATGAAAAACTGTTTTTT. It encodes CASSPGQNEKLFF.

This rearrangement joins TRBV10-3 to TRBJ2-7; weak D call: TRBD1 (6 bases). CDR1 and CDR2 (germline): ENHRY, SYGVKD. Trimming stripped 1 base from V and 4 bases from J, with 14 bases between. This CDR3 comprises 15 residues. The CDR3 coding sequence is TGTGCCATCAGTGAGTTCGGCAGGGGTGATTACGAGCAGTACTTC. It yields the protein CAISEFGRGDYEQYF.

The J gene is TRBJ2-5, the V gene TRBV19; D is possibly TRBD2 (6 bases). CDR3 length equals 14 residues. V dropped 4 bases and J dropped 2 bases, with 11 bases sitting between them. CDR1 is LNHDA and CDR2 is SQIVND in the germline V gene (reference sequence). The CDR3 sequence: CASSSGNGQETQYF. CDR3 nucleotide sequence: TGTGCCAGTAGTAGCGGGAATGGACAAGAGACCCAGTACTTC.

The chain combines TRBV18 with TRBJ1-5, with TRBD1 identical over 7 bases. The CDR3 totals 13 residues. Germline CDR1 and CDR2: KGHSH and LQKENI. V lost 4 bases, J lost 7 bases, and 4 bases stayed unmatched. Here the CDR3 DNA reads TGTGCCAGCTCACAGGGGGCACGGCAGCCCCAGCATTTT. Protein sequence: CASSQGARQPQHF.

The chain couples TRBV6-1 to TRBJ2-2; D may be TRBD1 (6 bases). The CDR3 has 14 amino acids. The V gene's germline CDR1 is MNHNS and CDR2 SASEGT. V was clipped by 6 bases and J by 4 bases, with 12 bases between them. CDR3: CASSVLDSTGELFF. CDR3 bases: TGTGCCAGCAGCGTTCTGGACAGCACCGGGGAGCTGTTTTTT.

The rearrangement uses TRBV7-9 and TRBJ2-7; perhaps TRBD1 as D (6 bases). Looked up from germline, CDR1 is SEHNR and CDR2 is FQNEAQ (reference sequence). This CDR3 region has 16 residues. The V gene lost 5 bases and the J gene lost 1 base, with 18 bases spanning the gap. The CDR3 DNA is TGTGCCAGCAGCCCAAGAGACAGGCGAAGTTCCTACGAGCAGTACTTC. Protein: CASSPRDRRSSYEQYF.

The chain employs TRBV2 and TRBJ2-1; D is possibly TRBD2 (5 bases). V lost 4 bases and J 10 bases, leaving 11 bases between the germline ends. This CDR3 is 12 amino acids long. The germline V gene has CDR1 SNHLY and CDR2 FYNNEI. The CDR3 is CASSAGVGEQFF. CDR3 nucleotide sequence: TGTGCCAGCAGTGCCGGGGTTGGAGAGCAGTTCTTC.

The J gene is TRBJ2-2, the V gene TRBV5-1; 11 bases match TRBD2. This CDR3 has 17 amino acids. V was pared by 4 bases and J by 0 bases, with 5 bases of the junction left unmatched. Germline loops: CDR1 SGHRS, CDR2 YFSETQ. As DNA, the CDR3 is TGCGCCAGCAGCCCTACTAGCGGGAGTTCGAACACCGGGGAGCTGTTTTTT. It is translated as CASSPTSGSSNTGELFF. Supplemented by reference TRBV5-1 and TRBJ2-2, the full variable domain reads KAGVTQTPRYLIKTRGQQVTLSCSPISGHRSVSWYQQTPGQGLQFLFEYFSETQRNKGNFPGRFSGRQFSNSRSEMNVSTLELGDSALYLCASSPTSGSSNTGELFFGEGSRLTVL.

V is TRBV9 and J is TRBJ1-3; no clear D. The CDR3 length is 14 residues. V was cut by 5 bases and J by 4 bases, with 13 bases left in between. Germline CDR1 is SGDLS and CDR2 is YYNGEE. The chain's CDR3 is CASSTDNYGNTIYF. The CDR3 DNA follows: TGTGCCAGCAGTACAGATAACTACGGAAACACCATATATTTT. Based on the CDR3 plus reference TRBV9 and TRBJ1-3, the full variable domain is DSGVTQTPKHLITATGQRVTLRCSPRSGDLSVYWYQQSLDQGLQFLIQYYNGEERAKGNILERFSAQQFPDLHSELNLSSLELGDSALYFCASSTDNYGNTIYFGEGSWLTVV.

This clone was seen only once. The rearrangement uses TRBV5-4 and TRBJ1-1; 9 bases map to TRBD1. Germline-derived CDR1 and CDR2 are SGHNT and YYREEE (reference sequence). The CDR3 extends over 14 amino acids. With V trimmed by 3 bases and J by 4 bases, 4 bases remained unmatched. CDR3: CASSWGQGGTEAFF. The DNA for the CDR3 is TGTGCCAGCAGCTGGGGACAGGGAGGCACTGAAGCTTTCTTT. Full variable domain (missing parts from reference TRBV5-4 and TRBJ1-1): ETGVTQSPTHLIKTRGQQVTLRCSSQSGHNTVSWYQQALGQGPQFIFQYYREEENGRGNFPPRFSGLQFPNYSSELNVNALELDDSALYLCASSWGQGGTEAFFGQGTRLTVV.

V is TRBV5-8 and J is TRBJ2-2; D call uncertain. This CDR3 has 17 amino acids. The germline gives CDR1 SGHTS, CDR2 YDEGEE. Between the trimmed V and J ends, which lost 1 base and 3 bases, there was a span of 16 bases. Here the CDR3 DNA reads TGTGCCAGCAGCTTGAAGTATGCGGCGGACCACACCGGGGAGCTGTTTTTT. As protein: CASSLKYAADHTGELFF.

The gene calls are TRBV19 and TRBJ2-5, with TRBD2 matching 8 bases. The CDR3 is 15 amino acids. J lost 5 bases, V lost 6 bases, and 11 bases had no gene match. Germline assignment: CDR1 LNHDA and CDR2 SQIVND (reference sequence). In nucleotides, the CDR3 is TGTGCCAGTAGGCGAGGAGCGGGAGAGAGGGAGACCCAGTACTTC. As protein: CASRRGAGERETQYF.

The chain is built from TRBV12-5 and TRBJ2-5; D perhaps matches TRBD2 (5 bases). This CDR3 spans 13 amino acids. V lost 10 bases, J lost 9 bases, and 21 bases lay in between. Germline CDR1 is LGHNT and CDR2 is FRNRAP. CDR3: CATSRASSGPQYF. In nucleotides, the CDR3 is TGTGCTACCTCAAGGGCCTCCAGCGGTCCCCAGTACTTC.

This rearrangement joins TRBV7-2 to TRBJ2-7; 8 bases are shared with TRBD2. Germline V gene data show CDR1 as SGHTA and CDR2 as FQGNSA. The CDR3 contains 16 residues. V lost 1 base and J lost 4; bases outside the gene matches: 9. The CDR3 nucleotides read TGTGCCAGCAGCTTAGAAGGGACTAGTTATGGGTACGAGCAGTACTTC. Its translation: CASSLEGTSYGYEQYF.

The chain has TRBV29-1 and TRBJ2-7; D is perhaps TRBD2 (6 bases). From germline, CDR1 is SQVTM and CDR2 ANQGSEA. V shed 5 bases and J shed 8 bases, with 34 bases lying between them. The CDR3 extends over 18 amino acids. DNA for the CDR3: TGCAGCGTTCAACCAACGGAGACAGCGGGTCTTTCGGGCGACCAGCAGTACTTC. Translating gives CSVQPTETAGLSGDQQYF.

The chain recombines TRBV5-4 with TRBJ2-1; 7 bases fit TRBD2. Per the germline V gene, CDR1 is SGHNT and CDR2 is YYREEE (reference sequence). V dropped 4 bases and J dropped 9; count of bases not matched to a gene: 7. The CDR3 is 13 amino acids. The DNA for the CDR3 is TGTGCCAGCAGCGAATATACTAGCGTTGAGCAGTTCTTC. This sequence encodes CASSEYTSVEQFF.